This TCR beta chain was documented in a study of T cells in Graves' hyperthyroidism and ophthalmopathy. Study background: Blood was drawn when the patient was first diagnosed and still untreated.

CDR3 length equals 19 residues. Germline CDR1 LGHNA, CDR2 YNFKEQ. Trimming removed 0 bases from V and 0 bases from J, with 18 bases in between. This clonotype has more than one count but fewer than ten. With duration under 3 months, ophthalmopathy was active: Clinical Activity Score at least 3, NOSPECS at least 4. In making diagnoses, clinical symptoms, serum thyroxine and TRAb, thyroid ultrasound and orbital computed tomography were all used. Amplification of TCR beta CDR3 regions used RNA as the template. The study used the HTBI primer set for a first-round RT-PCR of the TCR CDR3. TCRdb ran MiXCR on the multiplex PCR reads and lists one entry per CDR3 protein. The sample includes roughly 560,000 distinct CDR3 sequences, roughly 14% of them seen just once.

The gene calls are TRBV4-2 and TRBJ2-4, with D maybe TRBD1 (5 bases). Sequencing was performed on blood. The receptor was derived from a woman in her 40s with Graves' ophthalmopathy. CDR3 protein: CASSQDTWTLKLAKNIQYF. The CDR3 region has the DNA TGTGCCAGCAGCCAAGATACGTGGACACTTAAACTAGCCAAAAACATTCAGTACTTC.